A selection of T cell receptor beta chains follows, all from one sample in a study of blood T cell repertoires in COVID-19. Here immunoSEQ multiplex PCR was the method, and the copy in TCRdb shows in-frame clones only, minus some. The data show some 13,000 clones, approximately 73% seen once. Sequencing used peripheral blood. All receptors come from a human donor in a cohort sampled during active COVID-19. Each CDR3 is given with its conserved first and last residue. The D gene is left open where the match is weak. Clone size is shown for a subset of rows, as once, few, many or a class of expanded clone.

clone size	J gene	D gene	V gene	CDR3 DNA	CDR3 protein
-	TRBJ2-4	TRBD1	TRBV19	TGTGCCAGTAGCCGGACAGGACTTTCGGCCAAAAACATTCAGTACTTC	CASSRTGLSAKNIQYF
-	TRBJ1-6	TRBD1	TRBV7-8	TGTGCCAGCAGCGTCGGGACAGGTTATAATTCACCCCTCCACTTT	CASSVGTGYNSPLHF
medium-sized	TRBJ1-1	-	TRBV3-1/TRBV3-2	TGTGCCAGCAGGGGGGGCACTGAAGCTTTCTTT	CASRGGTEAFF
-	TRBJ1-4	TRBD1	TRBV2	TGTGCCAGCAGTCAACAGGGGAGAGGGGAAAAACTGTTTTTT	CASSQQGRGEKLFF
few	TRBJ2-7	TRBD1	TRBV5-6	TGTGCCAGCAGCCCGACAGGGAATCCCTACGAGCAGTACTTC	CASSPTGNPYEQYF
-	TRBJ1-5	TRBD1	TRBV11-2	TGTGCCAGCAGCTTGACAGGGGCCGCGGGTCAGCCCCAGCATTTT	CASSLTGAAGQPQHF
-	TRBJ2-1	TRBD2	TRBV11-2	TGTGCCAGCAGCAAAACTAGCGGGAGTGACAATGAGCAGTTCTTC	CASSKTSGSDNEQFF
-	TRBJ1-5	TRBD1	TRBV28	TGTGCCAGCAGGGGGACAGGAACTAGCAATCAGCCCCAGCATTTT	CASRGTGTSNQPQHF
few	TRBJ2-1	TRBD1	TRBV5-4	TGTGCCAGCAGCTTGGAGGGGGCGTACAATGAGCAGTTCTTC	CASSLEGAYNEQFF
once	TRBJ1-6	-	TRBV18	TGTGCCAGCTCACCACGGGACAAGGATTCACCCCTCCACTTT	CASSPRDKDSPLHF
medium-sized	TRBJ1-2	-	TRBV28	TGTGCCAGCAGTGAGATTAACTATGGCTACACCTTC	CASSEINYGYTF
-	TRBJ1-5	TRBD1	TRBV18	TGTGCCAGCTCACCCCAGGGGGTCTGGGGGGCTGGACAGCCCCAGCATTTT	CASSPQGVWGAGQPQHF
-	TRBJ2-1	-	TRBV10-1	TGCGCCAGTCCAGCGGATCCTAATATGGGGCAGTTCTTC	CASPADPNMGQFF
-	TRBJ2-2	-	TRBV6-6	TGTGCCACCCAAAACACCGGGGAGCTGTTTTTT	CATQNTGELFF
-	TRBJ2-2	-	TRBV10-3	TGTGCCATCAGTGAGTCGCAGACACAGGGTACCCTGACCGGGGAGCTGTTTTTT	CAISESQTQGTLTGELFF
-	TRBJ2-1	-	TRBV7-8	TGTGCCAGCAGCTTACAGGGGAATGAGCAGTTCTTC	CASSLQGNEQFF
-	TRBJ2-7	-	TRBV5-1	TGCGCCAGCAGCACGGGACTCGTCTCCTACGAGCAGTACTTC	CASSTGLVSYEQYF
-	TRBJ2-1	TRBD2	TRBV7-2	TGTGCCAGCAGCCCAGCGTCACGGGAGGATGAGCAGTTCTTC	CASSPASREDEQFF
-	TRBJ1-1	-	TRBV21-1	TGTGCCAGCAGCAAGAACGGGGGACAGGGGCAGGAAGTCACTGAAGCTTTCTTT	CASSKNGGQGQEVTEAFF
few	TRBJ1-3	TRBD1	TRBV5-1	TGCGCCAGCAGCCTGGGACAGGGGAACACCATATATTTT	CASSLGQGNTIYF
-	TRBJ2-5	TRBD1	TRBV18	TGTGCCAGCTCACCTCGACAGGGGGCGGAAGAGACCCAGTACTTC	CASSPRQGAEETQYF
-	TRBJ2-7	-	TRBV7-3	TGTGCCAGCAGCCCCCACGCCGGGGGTACCTACGAGCAGTACTTC	CASSPHAGGTYEQYF
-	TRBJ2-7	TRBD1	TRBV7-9	TGTGCCAGCAGCCCGCAGGGGGTAGGGACCTACGAGCAGTACTTC	CASSPQGVGTYEQYF
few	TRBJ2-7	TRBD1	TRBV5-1	TGCGCCAGCAGCTTGGTAGGGACAGGGGGCGCCGAGCAGTACTTC	CASSLVGTGGAEQYF
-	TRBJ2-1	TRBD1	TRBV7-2	TGTGCCAGCAGCCCTCGGACAGGGAGTACCAACAATGAGCAGTTCTTC	CASSPRTGSTNNEQFF
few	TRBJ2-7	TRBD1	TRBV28	TGTGCCAGCAGTCCGCCCCGGGACAGGAGGCAGTACTTC	CASSPPRDRRQYF
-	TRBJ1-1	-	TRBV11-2	TGTGCCAGCAGCTTCGACAGGTTGTACACTGAAGCTTTCTTT	CASSFDRLYTEAFF
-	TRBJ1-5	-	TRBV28	TGTGCGGGGGGGAGCAGGGCAAGCAATCAGCCCCAGCATTTT	CAGGSRASNQPQHF
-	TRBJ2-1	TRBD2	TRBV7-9	TGTGCCAGCAGCTTAGGGACTAGCGGGGCGGCGTACAATGAGCAGTTCTTC	CASSLGTSGAAYNEQFF
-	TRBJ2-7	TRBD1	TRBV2	TGTGCCAGCAGTTTTACCCGGGACAGGGGGCGCGGGGATCCCTACGAGCAGTACTTC	CASSFTRDRGRGDPYEQYF
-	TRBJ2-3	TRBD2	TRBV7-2	TGTGCCAGCAGCTTCGCTAGCGGGAACACAGATACGCAGTATTTT	CASSFASGNTDTQYF
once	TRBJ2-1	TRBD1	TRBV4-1	TGCGCCAGCAGCCAAGTCCCATGGGACAGGGTGGACAATGAGCAGTTCTTC	CASSQVPWDRVDNEQFF
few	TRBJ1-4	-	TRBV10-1	TGCGCCATGCCTTACAGGGAAGGGCCTGAAAAACTGTTTTTT	CAMPYREGPEKLFF
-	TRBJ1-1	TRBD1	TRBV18	TGTGCCAGCTCACCCACAGGGACAGGCCTTAACACTGAAGCTTTCTTT	CASSPTGTGLNTEAFF
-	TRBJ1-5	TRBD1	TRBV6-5	TGTGCCAGCAGCCCGGGACAGGGGCTTAGATCCCAGCATTTT	CASSPGQGLRSQHF
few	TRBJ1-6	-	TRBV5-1	TGCGCCAGCAGCCCAAGGAGCTCCTATAATTCACCCCTCCACTTT	CASSPRSSYNSPLHF
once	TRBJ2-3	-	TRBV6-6	TGTGCCAGCAGTTACTCAGTTACAGGTAGCACAGATACGCAGTATTTT	CASSYSVTGSTDTQYF
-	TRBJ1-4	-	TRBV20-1	TGCAGTGCTAGAGGTAGTGAAAAACTGTTTTTT	CSARGSEKLFF
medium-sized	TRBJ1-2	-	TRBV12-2	TGTGCAAGTCTAAGAGCTAACTATGGCTACACCTTC	CASLRANYGYTF
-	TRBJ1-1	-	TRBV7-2	TGTGCCAGCAGCTTACACATGAACACTGAAGCTTTCTTT	CASSLHMNTEAFF
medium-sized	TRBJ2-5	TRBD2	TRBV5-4	TGTGCCAGCAGCTTGGCCGGGACTAGCGAACAAGAGACCCAGTACTTC	CASSLAGTSEQETQYF
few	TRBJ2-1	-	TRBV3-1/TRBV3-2	TGTGCCAGCAGCCAAGTTGGGCTGTGGAATGAGCAGTTCTTC	CASSQVGLWNEQFF
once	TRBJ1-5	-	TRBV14	TGTGCCAGCAGCCAAGCTGGGGGCTTCAATCAGCCCCAGCATTTT	CASSQAGGFNQPQHF
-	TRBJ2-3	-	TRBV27	TGTGCCAGCAGTTTTTCCGGGGGAAGCACAGATACGCAGTATTTT	CASSFSGGSTDTQYF
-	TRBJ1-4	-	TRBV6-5	TGTGCCAGCACCGGGGATGAAAAACTGTTTTTT	CASTGDEKLFF
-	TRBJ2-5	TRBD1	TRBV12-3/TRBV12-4	TGTGCCAGCAGTAGGGACAGAAAAGAGACCCAGTACTTC	CASSRDRKETQYF
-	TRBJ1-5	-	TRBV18	TGTGCCAGCTCACCATGGAGGGATCAGCCCCAGCATTTT	CASSPWRDQPQHF
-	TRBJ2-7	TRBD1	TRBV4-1	TGCGCCAGCAGCGAGAAAGGGGGCGTCAGCTACGAGCAGTACTTC	CASSEKGGVSYEQYF
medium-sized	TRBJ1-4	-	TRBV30	TGTGCCTGGAGTGTACAATGGGAGAAATTGGAAAAACTGTTTTTT	CAWSVQWEKLEKLFF
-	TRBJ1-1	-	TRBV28	TGTGCCAGCAGTTTAGTTGGGGGCGCGAACACTGAAGCTTTCTTT	CASSLVGGANTEAFF
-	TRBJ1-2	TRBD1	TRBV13	TGTGCCAGCAGCTTAGCAGGGGGCGGCTACACCTTC	CASSLAGGGYTF
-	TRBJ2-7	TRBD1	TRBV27	TGTGCCAGCAGTCCTCGGACAGGGAACGAGCAGTACTTC	CASSPRTGNEQYF
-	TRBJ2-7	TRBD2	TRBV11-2	TGTGCCAGCAGCCTCAGGACTAGCGGGAGATTCAACGAGCAGTACTTC	CASSLRTSGRFNEQYF
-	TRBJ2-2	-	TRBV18	TGTGCCAGCTCACCAAGTAGACTAGACACCGGGGAGCTGTTTTTT	CASSPSRLDTGELFF
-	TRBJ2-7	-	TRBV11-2	TGTGCCAGCAGCTTGTACACCGCCTACGAGCAGTACTTC	CASSLYTAYEQYF